Reported below is one TCR beta chain. The antigen is not known. This sample was included in a study of Graves' ophthalmopathy and Graves' hyperthyroidism. Study findings and constraints: Most thyroid clonotypes expanded beyond 0.001 frequency were also found in blood. A 13-signature model separated ophthalmopathy from stable hyperthyroidism, reaching around 89% sensitivity and roughly 81% specificity cross-validated.

Stable hyperthyroid donors showed no ophthalmopathy during 18 months follow-up. Amplified TCR beta CDR3 regions were obtained using RNA transcripts as template. An opening RT-PCR round employed HTBI primers and preceded a second-round multiplex PCR. TCRdb reprocessed the multiplex PCR reads with MiXCR, giving one entry per CDR3 protein. The profile covers roughly 410,000 distinct CDR3 sequences, with over 15% appearing a single time and approximately 7% taken by the ten largest. The sample consisted of peripheral blood. The receptor's source is a woman aged 18-35 years with stable Graves' hyperthyroidism.

The CDR3 loop reads CASRVGHGEQYF. CDR3 nucleotide sequence: TGCGCCAGCAGGGTGGGTCATGGCGAGCAGTACTTC. The V gene is TRBV5-1, the J gene TRBJ2-7; D unclear. The CDR3 length is 12 residues. Trimming removed 5 bases from V and 6 bases from J, with 12 bases in between. The germline CDR1 and CDR2 sequences are SGHRS and YFSETQ.